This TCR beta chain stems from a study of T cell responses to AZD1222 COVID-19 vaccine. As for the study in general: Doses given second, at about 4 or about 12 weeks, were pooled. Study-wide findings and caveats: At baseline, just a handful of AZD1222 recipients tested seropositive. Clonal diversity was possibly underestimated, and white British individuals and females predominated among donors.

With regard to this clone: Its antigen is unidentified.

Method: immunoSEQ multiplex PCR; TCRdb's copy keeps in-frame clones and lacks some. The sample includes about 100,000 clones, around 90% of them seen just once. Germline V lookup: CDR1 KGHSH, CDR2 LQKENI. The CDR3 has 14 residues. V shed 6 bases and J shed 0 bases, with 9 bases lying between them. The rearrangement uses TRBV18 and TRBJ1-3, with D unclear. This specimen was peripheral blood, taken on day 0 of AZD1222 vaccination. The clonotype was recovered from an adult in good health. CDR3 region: CASSPDGSGNTIYF. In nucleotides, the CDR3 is TGTGCCAGCTCCCCGGACGGCTCTGGAAACACCATATATTTT.